This passage covers 5 T cell receptor beta chains from one sample sequenced in a study of PD-1 blockade in classical Hodgkin lymphoma. Generated by immunoSEQ multiplex PCR, the TCRdb table keeps only in-frame clones and is missing some. Of 37,000 or so clones listed, around nine tenths are singletons. Following autologous stem cell transplantation, relapse occurred in every patient, and exposure to brentuximab vedotin varied. Sequences were derived from peripheral blood mononuclear cells (PBMCs), sampled before the second cycle of nivolumab. These receptors were obtained from a human donor with classical Hodgkin lymphoma.

Within the sample, this clone is medium-sized (0.01 to 0.1%). The J gene is TRBJ2-1, the V gene TRBV28; either TRBD1 or TRBD2 may fit D (6 bases each). V shed 6 bases and J shed 8 bases, with 14 bases lying between them. The CDR3 sequence is 13 residues long. The germline CDR1 and CDR2 sequences are MDHEN and SYDVKM. In nucleotides, the CDR3 is TGTGCCAGCAGCCCCGGGGGCGGGGATGAGCAGTTCTTC. This sequence encodes CASSPGGGDEQFF.

The rearrangement links TRBV6-5 to TRBJ2-1; D may correspond to TRBD1 or TRBD2 (5 bases each). Trimming pared 5 bases from V and 9 bases from J, leaving 17 bases between. The CDR3 contains 14 residues. CDR1 and CDR2 from the germline V gene are MNHEY and SVGAGI. CDR3 loop: CASSRTGTVGEQFF. DNA for the CDR3: TGTGCCAGCAGTCGGACCGGGACGGTAGGTGAGCAGTTCTTC.

This clone has a handful of counts. The V and J genes are TRBV28 and TRBJ2-3; 11 nucleotides line up with TRBD2. The CDR3 is 19 residues long. Per germline, CDR1 MDHEN and CDR2 SYDVKM. V trimming: 1 base; J trimming: 3 bases; junction bases outside the gene matches: 12. This chain's CDR3 is CASSLLGLAEVRRTDTQYF. CDR3 DNA sequence: TGTGCCAGCAGTTTATTGGGACTAGCGGAGGTCCGCCGAACAGATACGCAGTATTTT.

This clone was seen once. The rearrangement joins TRBV10-3 to TRBJ2-7; no clear D gene. V lost 3 bases, J lost 0 bases, and 12 bases lay in between. The CDR3 is 15 amino acids. Per the germline V gene, CDR1 is ENHRY and CDR2 is SYGVKD. The CDR3 loop reads CAISDVGGSSYEQYF. CDR3 DNA sequence: TGTGCCATCAGTGACGTAGGCGGTAGCTCCTACGAGCAGTACTTC.

The rearrangement uses TRBV6-6 and TRBJ2-7, with 7 bases lining up with TRBD1. CDR3 length equals 14 residues. V lost 5 bases and J lost 4; bases outside the gene matches: 8. Germline V CDR1 and CDR2: MNHNY, SVGAGI (reference sequence). CDR3 sequence (DNA): TGTGCCAGCAGTCCCCGACAGGGTAATTACGAGCAGTACTTC. This gives the protein CASSPRQGNYEQYF.